The 27 T cell receptor beta chains presented below share a single source sample, sequenced in a study of OX40 agonist ivuxolimab in advanced cancers. Repertoires were generated with immunoSEQ multiplex PCR, while TCRdb's copy carries only in-frame clones and drops some. The top ten hold approximately 0.66% of the sample, which has tens of thousands of clones, 86% seen once. The starting material was CD4+ or CD8+ T cells sorted from blood, obtained in a trial of the OX40 agonist ivuxolimab. The receptor source for this set is an adult with an advanced solid tumor such as melanoma, head and neck, liver or kidney cancer.

The chain carries TRBV15 and TRBJ1-4, with a tentative D call TRBD1 (5 bases). The CDR3 extends over 15 amino acids. With 6 bases removed from V and 7 bases from J, the gap between germline ends came to 18 bases. Germline lookup yields CDR1 LNHNV and CDR2 YYDKDF (reference sequence). CDR3 region: CATREVVLGGEKLFF. For the CDR3, the DNA is TGTGCCACCAGAGAAGTAGTCCTCGGGGGTGAAAAACTGTTTTTT.

The chain is built from TRBV29-1 and TRBJ1-2; possibly TRBD1 for D (6 bases). In germline, CDR1 is SQVTM, CDR2 ANQGSEA. The V end lost 7 bases, the J end lost 5 bases, and 14 bases lay between the germline ends. The CDR3 is 12 amino acids. CDR3 in DNA: TGCAGCGCTGGGGGCGCCGGGTATGGCTACACCTTC. Its protein product is CSAGGAGYGYTF.

V gene TRBV11-2 combines with J gene TRBJ2-1; 11 bases fit TRBD2. Germline V lookup: CDR1 SGHAT, CDR2 FQNNGV. V gave up 3 bases and J gave up 6 bases; unmatched junction bases: 10. The CDR3 loop spans 17 amino acids. CDR3 sequence reads: CASSFGTSGRGANEQFF. CDR3 bases: TGTGCCAGCAGCTTCGGGACTAGCGGTCGGGGGGCCAATGAGCAGTTCTTC.

This sequence joins TRBV7-2 and TRBJ2-7, with D perhaps matching TRBD1 (5 bases). In germline, CDR1 is SGHTA, CDR2 FQGNSA. Trimming took off 5 bases at V and 4 bases at J, with 12 bases between the two ends. This CDR3 spans 13 amino acids. The CDR3 DNA is TGTGCCAGCAGCCGTAGTAGGGGTTACGAGCAGTACTTC. Its translation is CASSRSRGYEQYF.

With regard to this clone: The sample contains more than one DNA sequence encoding this CDR3. The rearrangement uses TRBV19 and TRBJ1-5; the D gene is possibly TRBD1 (5 bases). V was shortened by 6 bases and J by 4 bases, with 7 bases between the two germline ends. The CDR3 has 12 residues. CDR1 LNHDA and CDR2 SQIVND come from the germline V gene (reference sequence). The CDR3 sequence is CASRGPNQPQHF. In DNA form, the CDR3 reads TGTGCCAGTAGGGGGCCAAATCAGCCCCAGCATTTT.

Notes on this clone: One end of the junction is discordant with germline, which a read error may explain. V usage is TRBV7-7 and J usage is TRBJ2-2; 7 bases fit TRBD2. Per the germline V gene, CDR1 is SSHAT and CDR2 is FNYEAQ (reference sequence). The CDR3 runs 17 residues. As DNA, the CDR3 is TGTGCTAGCAGCTTAGTCCTGGGACTACCGAACACCGGGGAGCTGTTTTTT. Protein sequence: CASSLVLGLPNTGELFF.

The chain is built from TRBV9 and TRBJ2-1; 12 bases are shared with TRBD2. CDR1 SGDLS and CDR2 YYNGEE come from the germline V gene. J lost 4 bases, V lost 0 bases, and 2 bases had no gene match. The CDR3 has 16 residues. The CDR3 sequence is CASSVGTSGKYNEQFF. In DNA form, the CDR3 reads TGTGCCAGCAGCGTAGGGACTAGCGGGAAATACAATGAGCAGTTCTTC.

Regarding this clone: Distinct nucleotide sequences in the sample also encode this CDR3. The V gene is TRBV5-1, the J gene TRBJ2-3; no clear D. The CDR3 consists of 15 residues. V lost 0 bases, J lost 2 bases, and 10 bases lay in between. Germline V gives CDR1 SGHRS, CDR2 YFSETQ. The CDR3 region has the DNA TGCGCCAGCAGCTTGGAGGGCTATTCCACAGATACGCAGTATTTT. Its protein product is CASSLEGYSTDTQYF.

The rearrangement links TRBV6-6 to TRBJ2-5; TRBD2 matches at 10 bases. The CDR3 length is 15 residues. V trimming: 5 bases; J trimming: 4 bases; junction bases outside the gene matches: 7. Germline CDR1 MNHNY, CDR2 SVGAGI (reference sequence). The CDR3 DNA follows: TGTGCCAGCAGTAGCAGCGGGGGGGCCGGAGAGACCCAGTACTTC. This translates into CASSSSGGAGETQYF.

V usage is TRBV7-2 and J usage is TRBJ2-7; D is unclear. V gave up 5 bases and J gave up 3 bases, with 14 bases separating them. The germline V gene has CDR1 SGHTA and CDR2 FQGNSA. The CDR3 contains 14 residues. The DNA of the CDR3 is TGTGCCAGCAGCCCACGGACGCTTTACTACGAGCAGTACTTC. It codes for CASSPRTLYYEQYF.

The rearrangement links TRBV29-1 to TRBJ1-4, with no clear D. Between the trimmed V and J ends, which lost 7 bases and 5 bases, there was a span of 14 bases. Germline assignment: CDR1 SQVTM and CDR2 ANQGSEA. CDR3 length equals 13 residues. Here the CDR3 reads CSGGRQLNEKLFF. In DNA, the CDR3 is TGCAGCGGCGGGAGGCAGTTAAATGAAAAACTGTTTTTT.

The DNA for the CDR3 is TGTGCCAGCAGTAACCGACGGACAGTGAACACTGAAGCTTTCTTT. Its protein product is CASSNRRTVNTEAFF. V and J are TRBV6-6 and TRBJ1-1; D is possibly TRBD1 (6 bases). The germline V gene has CDR1 MNHNY and CDR2 SVGAGI (reference sequence). The CDR3 runs to 15 residues. V lost 5 bases and J lost 0, with 13 bases in between.

The rearrangement joins TRBV5-5 to TRBJ2-4; D not certain. The CDR3 length is 12 residues. Trimming cost V 4 bases and J 7 bases, with 9 bases left between them. Germline V gene sequence: CDR1 SGHKS, CDR2 YYEKEE (reference sequence). The CDR3, as DNA: TGTGCCAGCAGCCGCACGGGTAACATTCAGTACTTC. Translation: CASSRTGNIQYF.

This clone was seen just once. The chain combines TRBV29-1 with TRBJ2-5, with TRBD1 identical over 9 bases. The CDR3 has 13 residues. With V trimmed by 8 bases and J by 4 bases, 8 bases remained unmatched. Germline loops: CDR1 SQVTM, CDR2 ANQGSEA. CDR3 loop: CSPWDRVGETQYF. The CDR3 DNA is TGCAGCCCTTGGGACAGGGTGGGAGAGACCCAGTACTTC.

The chain uses TRBV10-3 and TRBJ1-6, with D unresolved. The germline gives CDR1 ENHRY, CDR2 SYGVKD. The CDR3 consists of 14 residues. V was pared by 6 bases and J by 2 bases, with 8 bases between. DNA for the CDR3: TGTGCCATCAGGGGGAATACCTATAATTCACCCCTCCACTTT. This translates into CAIRGNTYNSPLHF.

The genes are TRBV27 and TRBJ1-4; D is uncertain. CDR3 length equals 14 residues. V gave up 8 bases and J gave up 3 bases, with 13 bases separating them. From germline, CDR1 is MNHEY and CDR2 SMNVEV (reference sequence). The CDR3 DNA reads TGTGCCAGCTCTGGTTTGGGTGCTAATGAAAAACTGTTTTTT. Translated, it gives CASSGLGANEKLFF.

CDR3 bases: TGTGCCAGCAGCTTAACCGCGGCAGATACGCAGTATTTT. Amino acid sequence: CASSLTAADTQYF. This chain connects TRBV7-3 to TRBJ2-3; D unclear. Per germline, CDR1 SGHTA and CDR2 FQGTGA. The CDR3 spans 13 residues. V dropped 0 bases and J dropped 4 bases, with 5 bases sitting between them.

This clone came up once. This chain connects TRBV5-1 to TRBJ2-3; D is ambiguous. CDR1 is SGHRS and CDR2 is YFSETQ in the germline V gene. This CDR3 is 12 amino acids long. The ends were cut back, 5 bases at V and 5 bases at J, with 9 bases in the middle. The chain's CDR3 is CASRVQEDTQYF. CDR3 sequence (DNA): TGCGCCAGCAGAGTTCAAGAAGATACGCAGTATTTT. Full variable domain (rest looked up from reference TRBV5-1 and TRBJ2-3): KAGVTQTPRYLIKTRGQQVTLSCSPISGHRSVSWYQQTPGQGLQFLFEYFSETQRNKGNFPGRFSGRQFSNSRSEMNVSTLELGDSALYLCASRVQEDTQYFGPGTRLTVL.

The V call is TRBV18, the J call TRBJ1-2, with D perhaps matching TRBD1 (5 bases). This CDR3 comprises 16 residues. V was clipped by 2 bases and J by 3 bases, with 16 bases between them. Germline V CDR1 and CDR2: KGHSH, LQKENI. The CDR3 DNA is TGTGCCAGCTCACCAAAACCGGGACCGTCAGACTATGGCTACACCTTC. It translates to CASSPKPGPSDYGYTF. The whole variable domain, filled in from reference TRBV18 and TRBJ1-2, reads NAGVMQNPRHLVRRRGQEARLRCSPMKGHSHVYWYRQLPEEGLKFMVYLQKENIIDESGMPKERFSAEFPKEGPSILRIQQVVRGDSAAYFCASSPKPGPSDYGYTFGSGTRLTVV.

The V and J genes are TRBV5-4 and TRBJ1-1, with D possibly TRBD1 on 6 matching bases. Germline lookup yields CDR1 SGHNT and CDR2 YYREEE (reference sequence). The CDR3 has 16 amino acids. V lost 2 bases and J lost 5, with 19 bases in between. CDR3 sequence (DNA): TGTGCCAGCAGCTTCCCCCGGGGGGGGGCGCGAACTGAAGCTTTCTTT. It specifies CASSFPRGGARTEAFF.

This rearrangement joins TRBV5-1 to TRBJ2-7; D possibly corresponds to TRBD2 (5 bases). Germline CDR1 SGHRS, CDR2 YFSETQ. The CDR3 consists of 14 residues. The V end lost 1 base, the J end lost 5 bases, and 13 bases lay between the germline ends. CDR3: CASSLYEGVDEQYF. CDR3 sequence (DNA): TGCGCCAGCAGCTTGTACGAGGGCGTCGACGAGCAGTACTTC.

V is TRBV2 and J is TRBJ2-2, with a weak D call TRBD1 (7 bases). The CDR3 is made up of 15 amino acids. The V and J ends lost 4 bases and 2 bases respectively, with 11 bases between them. CDR1 is SNHLY and CDR2 is FYNNEI in the germline V gene. CDR3 residues: CASSGQGGNTGELFF. In nucleotides, the CDR3 is TGTGCCAGCAGTGGGCAGGGGGGAAACACCGGGGAGCTGTTTTTT.

The chain couples TRBV27 to TRBJ1-2; D is ambiguous. The CDR3 covers 14 residues. Per the germline V gene, CDR1 is MNHEY and CDR2 is SMNVEV (reference sequence). V was shortened by 0 bases and J by 2 bases, with 7 bases between the two germline ends. CDR3 amino acids: CASSLSGRNYGYTF. In nucleotides, the CDR3 is TGTGCCAGCAGTTTATCGGGGAGGAACTATGGCTACACCTTC.

The rearrangement joins TRBV7-9 to TRBJ1-1; 10 bases are shared with TRBD1. The junction had 7 bases not matched to a gene; V was cut back by 3 bases and J by 3 bases. The CDR3 loop spans 16 amino acids. Germline CDR1 SEHNR, CDR2 FQNEAQ (reference sequence). The CDR3 DNA follows: TGTGCCAGCAGCTTGCAAACCGGGACAGGGGACACTGAAGCTTTCTTT. The encoded protein is CASSLQTGTGDTEAFF.

This clone was observed a few times. J is TRBJ2-7 and V is TRBV11-3, with 10 bases aligning to TRBD2. V shed 4 bases and J 2 bases; nucleotides not matched to a gene: 5. Germline V gene data show CDR1 as SGHNT and CDR2 as YENEEA. The CDR3 consists of 15 residues. The CDR3 is CASSYSGGPTYEQYF. The CDR3 bases are TGTGCCAGCAGCTATAGCGGGGGGCCTACCTACGAGCAGTACTTC.

This chain links TRBV29-1 with TRBJ1-2, with a weak D call TRBD1 (5 bases). This CDR3 region has 14 residues. Germline V gene data show CDR1 as SQVTM and CDR2 as ANQGSEA. V shed 1 base and J shed 5 bases, with 14 bases lying between them. The CDR3: CSVEAGTQGYGYTF. As DNA, the CDR3 is TGCAGCGTTGAAGCCGGGACTCAGGGATATGGCTACACCTTC.

The V gene is TRBV5-4, the J gene TRBJ2-4; weak D call: TRBD1 (6 bases). The CDR3 is 15 amino acids. In germline, CDR1 is SGHNT, CDR2 YYREEE (reference sequence). Deletions cut 2 bases from V and 2 bases from J, with 11 bases between. The CDR3 reads CASSFVTGSKNIQYF. DNA of the CDR3: TGTGCCAGCAGCTTTGTAACAGGGTCCAAAAACATTCAGTACTTC.